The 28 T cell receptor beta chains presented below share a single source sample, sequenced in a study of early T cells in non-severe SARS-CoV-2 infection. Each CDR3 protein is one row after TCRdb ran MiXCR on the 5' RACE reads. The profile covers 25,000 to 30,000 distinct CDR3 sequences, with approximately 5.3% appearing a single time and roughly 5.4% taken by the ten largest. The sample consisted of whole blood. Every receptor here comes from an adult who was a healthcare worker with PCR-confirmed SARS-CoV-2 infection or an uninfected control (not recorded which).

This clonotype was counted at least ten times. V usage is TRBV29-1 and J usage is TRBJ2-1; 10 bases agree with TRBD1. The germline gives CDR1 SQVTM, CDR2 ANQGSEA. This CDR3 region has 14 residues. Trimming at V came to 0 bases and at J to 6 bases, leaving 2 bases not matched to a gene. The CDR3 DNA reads TGCAGCGTTGAAGAAGGGACAGGGGTCAATGAGCAGTTCTTC. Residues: CSVEEGTGVNEQFF.

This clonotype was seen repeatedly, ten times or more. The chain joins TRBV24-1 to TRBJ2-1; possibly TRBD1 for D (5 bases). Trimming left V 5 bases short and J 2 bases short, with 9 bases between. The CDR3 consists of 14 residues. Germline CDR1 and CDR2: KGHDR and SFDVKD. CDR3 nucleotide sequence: TGTGCCACCAGTGCCCCAGGGACCTACAATGAGCAGTTCTTC. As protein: CATSAPGTYNEQFF.

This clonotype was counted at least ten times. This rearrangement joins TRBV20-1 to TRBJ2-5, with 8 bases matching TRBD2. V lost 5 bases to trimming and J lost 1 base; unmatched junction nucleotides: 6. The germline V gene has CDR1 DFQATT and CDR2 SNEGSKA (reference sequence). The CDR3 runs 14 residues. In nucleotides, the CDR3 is TGCAGTGCTGGGATAGCGGGAAGCCAAGAGACCCAGTACTTC. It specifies CSAGIAGSQETQYF.

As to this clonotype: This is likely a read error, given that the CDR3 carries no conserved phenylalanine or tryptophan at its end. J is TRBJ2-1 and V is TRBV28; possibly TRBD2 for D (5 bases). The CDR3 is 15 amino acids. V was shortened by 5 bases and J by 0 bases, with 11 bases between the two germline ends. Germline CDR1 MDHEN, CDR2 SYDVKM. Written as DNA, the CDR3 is TGTGCCAGCAGTCCCCCGGGGAGCTCCTACAATGAGCAGTTCTCC. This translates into CASSPPGSSYNEQFS.

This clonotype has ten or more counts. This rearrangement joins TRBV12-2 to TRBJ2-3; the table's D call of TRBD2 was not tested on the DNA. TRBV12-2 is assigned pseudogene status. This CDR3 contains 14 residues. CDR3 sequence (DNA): TGTGCAAACCCGTGGGCGGGGGGGCCGTTGGAGCAGTATTTT. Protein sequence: CANPWAGGPLEQYF.

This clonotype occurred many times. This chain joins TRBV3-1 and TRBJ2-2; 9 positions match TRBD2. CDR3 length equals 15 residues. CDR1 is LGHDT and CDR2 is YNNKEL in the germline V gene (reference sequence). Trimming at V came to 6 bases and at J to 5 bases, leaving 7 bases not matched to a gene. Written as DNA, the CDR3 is TGTGCCAGCAGGACCGGGACTAGCCGGACCGGGGAGCTGTTTTTT. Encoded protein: CASRTGTSRTGELFF. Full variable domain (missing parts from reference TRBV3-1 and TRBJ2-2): DTAVSQTPKYLVTQMGNDKSIKCEQNLGHDTMYWYKQDSKKFLKIMFSYNNKELIINETVPNRFSPKSPDKAHLNLHINSLELGDSAVYFCASRTGTSRTGELFFGEGSRLTVL.

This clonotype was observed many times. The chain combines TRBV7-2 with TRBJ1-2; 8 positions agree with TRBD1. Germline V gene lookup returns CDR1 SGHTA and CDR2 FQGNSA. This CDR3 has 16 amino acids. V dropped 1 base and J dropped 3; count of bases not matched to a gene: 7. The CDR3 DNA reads TGTGCCAGCAGCTTAGTTCAAGGGGGACAGGACTATGGCTACACCTTC. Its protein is CASSLVQGGQDYGYTF.

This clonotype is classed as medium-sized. CDR3: CASSPTGTSIEQYF. CDR3 nucleotide sequence: TGTGCCAGCAGCCCAACCGGGACTAGCATCGAGCAGTACTTC. The chain has TRBV7-9 and TRBJ2-7; 9 positions match TRBD2. Trimming took 5 bases from V and 6 from J; bases not matched to a gene: 8. CDR1 and CDR2 (germline): SEHNR, FQNEAQ (reference sequence). The CDR3 length is 14 residues.

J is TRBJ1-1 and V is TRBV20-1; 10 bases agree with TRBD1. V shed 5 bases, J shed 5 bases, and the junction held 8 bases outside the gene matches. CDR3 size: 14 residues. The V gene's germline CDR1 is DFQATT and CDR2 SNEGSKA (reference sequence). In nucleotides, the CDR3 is TGCAGTGCTCTTCCCGGGACAGGGGTGACTGAAGCTTTCTTT. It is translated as CSALPGTGVTEAFF.

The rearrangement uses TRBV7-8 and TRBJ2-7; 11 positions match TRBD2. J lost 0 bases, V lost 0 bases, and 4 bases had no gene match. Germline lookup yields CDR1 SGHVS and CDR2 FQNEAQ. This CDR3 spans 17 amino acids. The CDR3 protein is CASSLAVAGGFSYEQYF. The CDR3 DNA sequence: TGTGCCAGCAGCTTAGCGGTAGCGGGAGGGTTCTCCTACGAGCAGTACTTC. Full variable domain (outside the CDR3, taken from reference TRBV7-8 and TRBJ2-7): GAGVSQSPRYKVAKRGQDVALRCDPISGHVSLFWYQQALGQGPEFLTYFQNEAQLDKSGLPSDRFFAERPEGSVSTLKIQRTQQEDSAVYLCASSLAVAGGFSYEQYFGPGTRLTVT.

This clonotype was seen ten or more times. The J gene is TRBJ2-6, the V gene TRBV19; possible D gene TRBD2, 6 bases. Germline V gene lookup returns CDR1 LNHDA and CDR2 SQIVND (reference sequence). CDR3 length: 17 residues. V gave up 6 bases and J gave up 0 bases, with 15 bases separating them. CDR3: CASSLWGLHSGANVLTF. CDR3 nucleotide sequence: TGTGCCAGTAGCCTATGGGGACTGCACTCTGGGGCCAACGTCCTGACTTTC.

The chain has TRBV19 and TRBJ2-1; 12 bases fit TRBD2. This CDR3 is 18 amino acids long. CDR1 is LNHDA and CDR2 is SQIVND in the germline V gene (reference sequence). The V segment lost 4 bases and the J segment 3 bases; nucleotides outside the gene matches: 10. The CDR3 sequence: CASSNRLAGDAFYNEQFF. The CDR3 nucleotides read TGTGCCAGTAGTAACAGACTAGCGGGGGATGCTTTCTACAATGAGCAGTTCTTC.

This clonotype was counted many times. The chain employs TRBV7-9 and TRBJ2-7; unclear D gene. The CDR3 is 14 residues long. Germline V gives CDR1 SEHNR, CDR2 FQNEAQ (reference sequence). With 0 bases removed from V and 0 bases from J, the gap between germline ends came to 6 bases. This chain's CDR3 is CASSLAGYSYEQYF. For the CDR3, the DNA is TGTGCCAGCAGCTTAGCTGGGTACTCCTACGAGCAGTACTTC.

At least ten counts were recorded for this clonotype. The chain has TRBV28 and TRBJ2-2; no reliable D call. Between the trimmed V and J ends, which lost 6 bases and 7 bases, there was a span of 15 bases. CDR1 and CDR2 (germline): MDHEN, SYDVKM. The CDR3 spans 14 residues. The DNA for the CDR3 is TGTGCCAGCAGATTACCCCCACCCAGCGGGGAGCTGTTTTTT. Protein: CASRLPPPSGELFF.

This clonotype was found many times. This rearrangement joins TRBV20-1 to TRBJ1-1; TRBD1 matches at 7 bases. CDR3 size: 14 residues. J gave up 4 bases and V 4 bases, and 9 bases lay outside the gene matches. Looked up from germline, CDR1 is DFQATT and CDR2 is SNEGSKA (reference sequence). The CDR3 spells CSAKGASRITEAFF. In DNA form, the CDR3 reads TGCAGTGCTAAGGGGGCGAGCAGGATCACTGAAGCTTTCTTT.

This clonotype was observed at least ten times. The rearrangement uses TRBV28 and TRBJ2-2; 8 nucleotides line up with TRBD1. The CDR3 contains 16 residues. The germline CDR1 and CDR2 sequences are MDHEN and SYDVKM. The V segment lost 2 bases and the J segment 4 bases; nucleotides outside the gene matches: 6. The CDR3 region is CASSLPWTGTTGELFF. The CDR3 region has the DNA TGTGCCAGCAGTTTACCCTGGACAGGGACCACCGGGGAGCTGTTTTTT.

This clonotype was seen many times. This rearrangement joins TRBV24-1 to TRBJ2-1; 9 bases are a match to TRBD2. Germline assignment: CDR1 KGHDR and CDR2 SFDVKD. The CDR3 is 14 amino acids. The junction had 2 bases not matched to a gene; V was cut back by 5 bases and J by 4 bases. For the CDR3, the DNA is TGTGCCACCAGTGTTAGCGGGGGATACAATGAGCAGTTCTTC. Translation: CATSVSGGYNEQFF.

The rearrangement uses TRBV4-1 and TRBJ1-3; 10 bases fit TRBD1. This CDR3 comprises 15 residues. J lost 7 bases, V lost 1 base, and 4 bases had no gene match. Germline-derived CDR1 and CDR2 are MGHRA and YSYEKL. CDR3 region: CASSQVRTGGNTIYF. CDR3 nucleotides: TGCGCCAGCAGCCAAGTGCGGACAGGGGGGAACACCATATATTTT.

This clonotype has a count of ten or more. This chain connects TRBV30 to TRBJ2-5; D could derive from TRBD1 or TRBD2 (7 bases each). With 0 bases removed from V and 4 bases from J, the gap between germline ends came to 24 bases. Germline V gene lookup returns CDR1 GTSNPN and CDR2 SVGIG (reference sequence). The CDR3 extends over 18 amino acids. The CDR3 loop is CAWSVWPPRQGGGETQYF. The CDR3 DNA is TGTGCCTGGAGTGTATGGCCCCCGAGGCAGGGGGGGGGAGAGACCCAGTACTTC.

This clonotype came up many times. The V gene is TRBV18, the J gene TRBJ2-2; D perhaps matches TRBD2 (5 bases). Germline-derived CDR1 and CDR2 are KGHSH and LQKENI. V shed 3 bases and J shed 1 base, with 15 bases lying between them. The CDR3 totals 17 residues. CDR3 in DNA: TGTGCCAGCTCACCCCCCGGCGGAGCGGAGAACACCGGGGAGCTGTTTTTT. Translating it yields CASSPPGGAENTGELFF.

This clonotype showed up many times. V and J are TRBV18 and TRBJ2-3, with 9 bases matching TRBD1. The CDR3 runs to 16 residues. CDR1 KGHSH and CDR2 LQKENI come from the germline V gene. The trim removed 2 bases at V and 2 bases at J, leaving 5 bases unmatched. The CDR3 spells CASSPNDRGDTDTQYF. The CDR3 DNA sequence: TGTGCCAGCTCACCAAACGACAGGGGGGACACAGATACGCAGTATTTT.

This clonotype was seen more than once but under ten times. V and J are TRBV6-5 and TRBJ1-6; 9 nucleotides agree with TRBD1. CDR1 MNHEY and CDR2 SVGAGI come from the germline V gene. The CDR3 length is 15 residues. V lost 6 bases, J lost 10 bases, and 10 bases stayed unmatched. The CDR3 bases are TGTGCCAGCAGGACGGACAGGGGTACGAAATCACCCCTCCACTTT. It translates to CASRTDRGTKSPLHF.

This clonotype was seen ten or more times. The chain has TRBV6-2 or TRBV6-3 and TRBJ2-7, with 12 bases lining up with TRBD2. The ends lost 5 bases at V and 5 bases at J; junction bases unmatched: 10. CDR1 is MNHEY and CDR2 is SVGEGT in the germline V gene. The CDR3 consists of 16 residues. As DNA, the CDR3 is TGTGCCAGCAGTCGCGCCACTAGCGGGAGGTCTAACGAGCAGTACTTC. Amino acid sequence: CASSRATSGRSNEQYF.

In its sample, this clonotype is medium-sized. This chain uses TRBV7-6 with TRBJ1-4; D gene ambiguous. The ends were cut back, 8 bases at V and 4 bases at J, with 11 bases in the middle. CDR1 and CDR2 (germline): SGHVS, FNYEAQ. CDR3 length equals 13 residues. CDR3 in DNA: TGTGCCAGCCAGGCGGGTAATAATGAAAAACTGTTTTTT. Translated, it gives CASQAGNNEKLFF. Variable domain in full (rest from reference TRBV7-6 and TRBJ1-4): GAGVSQSPRYKVTKRGQDVALRCDPISGHVSLYWYRQALGQGPEFLTYFNYEAQQDKSGLPNDRFSAERPEGSISTLTIQRTEQRDSAMYRCASQAGNNEKLFFGSGTQLSVL.

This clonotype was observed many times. The CDR3 sequence is CASTDGGPPETQYF. CDR3 bases: TGTGCCAGCACCGATGGGGGTCCCCCAGAGACCCAGTACTTC. This chain links TRBV7-6 with TRBJ2-5, with D tentatively TRBD1 or TRBD2 (5 bases each). CDR3 length: 14 amino acids. V was trimmed by 7 bases and J by 4 bases, leaving 16 bases between them. The germline V gene encodes CDR1 SGHVS and CDR2 FNYEAQ.

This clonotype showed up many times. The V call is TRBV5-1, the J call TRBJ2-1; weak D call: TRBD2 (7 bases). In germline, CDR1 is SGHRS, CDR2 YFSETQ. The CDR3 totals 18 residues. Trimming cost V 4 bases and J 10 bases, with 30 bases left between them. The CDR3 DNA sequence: TGCGCCAGCAGCCACAGTGGGGGCGGGGGCTGGCCCGGACAAGAGCAGTTCTTC. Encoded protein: CASSHSGGGGWPGQEQFF.

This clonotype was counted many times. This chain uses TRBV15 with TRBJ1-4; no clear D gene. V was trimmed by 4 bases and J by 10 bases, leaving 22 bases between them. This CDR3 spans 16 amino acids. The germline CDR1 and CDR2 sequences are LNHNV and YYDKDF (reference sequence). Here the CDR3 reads CATSNTRFPPDGKLFF. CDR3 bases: TGTGCCACCAGCAACACCCGATTTCCGCCCGACGGAAAACTGTTTTTT.

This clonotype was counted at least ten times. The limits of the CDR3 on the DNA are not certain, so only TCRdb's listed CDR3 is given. The CDR3 spells CAISPSRVKNTGSCFF. The chain is built from TRBV10-3 and TRBJ2-2. The germline gives CDR1 ENHRY, CDR2 SYGVKD. The CDR3 is made up of 16 amino acids, end residues included.